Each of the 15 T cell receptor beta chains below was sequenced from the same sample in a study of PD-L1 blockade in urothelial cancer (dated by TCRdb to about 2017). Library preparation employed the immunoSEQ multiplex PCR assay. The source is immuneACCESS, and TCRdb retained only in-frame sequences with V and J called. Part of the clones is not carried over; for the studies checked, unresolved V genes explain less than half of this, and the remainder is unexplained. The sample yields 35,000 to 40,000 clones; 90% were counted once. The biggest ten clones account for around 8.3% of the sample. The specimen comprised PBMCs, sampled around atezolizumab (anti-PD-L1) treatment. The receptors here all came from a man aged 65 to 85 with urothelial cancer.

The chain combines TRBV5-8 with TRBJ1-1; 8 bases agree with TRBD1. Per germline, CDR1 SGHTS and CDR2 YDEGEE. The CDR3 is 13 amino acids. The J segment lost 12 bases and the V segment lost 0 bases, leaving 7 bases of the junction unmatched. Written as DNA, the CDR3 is TGTGCCAGCAGCTTGGATTACAGGGGGTCAACTTTCTTT. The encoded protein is CASSLDYRGSTFF. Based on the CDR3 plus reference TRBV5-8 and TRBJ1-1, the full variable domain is EAGVTQSPTHLIKTRGQQATLRCSPISGHTSVYWYQQALGLGLQFLLWYDEGEERNRGNFPPRFSGRQFPNYSSELNVNALELEDSALYLCASSLDYRGSTFFGQGTRLTVV.

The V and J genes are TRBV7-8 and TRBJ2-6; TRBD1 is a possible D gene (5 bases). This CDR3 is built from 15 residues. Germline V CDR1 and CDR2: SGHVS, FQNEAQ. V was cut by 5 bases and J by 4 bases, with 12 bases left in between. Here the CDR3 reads CASSVGAVGANVLTF. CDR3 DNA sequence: TGTGCCAGCAGCGTAGGGGCTGTGGGGGCCAACGTCCTGACTTTC.

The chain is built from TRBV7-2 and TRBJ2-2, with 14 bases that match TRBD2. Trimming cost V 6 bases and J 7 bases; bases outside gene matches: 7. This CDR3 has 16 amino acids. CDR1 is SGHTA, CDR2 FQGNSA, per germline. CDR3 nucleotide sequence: TGTGCCAGCAGTCGACTAGCGGGAGGGCCCGGCGGGGAGCTGTTTTTT. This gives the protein CASSRLAGGPGGELFF.

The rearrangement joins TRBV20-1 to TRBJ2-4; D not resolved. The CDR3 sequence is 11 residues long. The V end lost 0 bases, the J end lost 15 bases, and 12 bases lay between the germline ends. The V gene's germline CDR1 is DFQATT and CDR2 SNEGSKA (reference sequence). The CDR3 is CSARDPPSRYF. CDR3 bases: TGCAGTGCTAGAGATCCCCCGTCTAGGTACTTC.

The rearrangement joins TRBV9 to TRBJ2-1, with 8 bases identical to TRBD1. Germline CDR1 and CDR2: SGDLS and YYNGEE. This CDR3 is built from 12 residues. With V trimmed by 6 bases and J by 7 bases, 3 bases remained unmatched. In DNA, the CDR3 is TGTGCCAGCAACAGGGGGGATAATGAGCAGTTCTTC. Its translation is CASNRGDNEQFF.

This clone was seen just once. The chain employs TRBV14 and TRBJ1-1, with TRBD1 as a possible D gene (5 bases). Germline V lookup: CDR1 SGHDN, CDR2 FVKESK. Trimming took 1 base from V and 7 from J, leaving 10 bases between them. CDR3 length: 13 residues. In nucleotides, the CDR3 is TGTGCCAGCAGCCAAGTGGAGGGGCTTGAAGCTTTCTTT. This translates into CASSQVEGLEAFF.

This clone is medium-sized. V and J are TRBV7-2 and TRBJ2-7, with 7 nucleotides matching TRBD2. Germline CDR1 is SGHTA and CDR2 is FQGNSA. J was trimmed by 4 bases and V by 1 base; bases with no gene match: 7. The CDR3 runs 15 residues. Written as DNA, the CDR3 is TGTGCCAGCAGCTTAGATGCGGGAGCACTATACGAGCAGTACTTC. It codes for CASSLDAGALYEQYF.

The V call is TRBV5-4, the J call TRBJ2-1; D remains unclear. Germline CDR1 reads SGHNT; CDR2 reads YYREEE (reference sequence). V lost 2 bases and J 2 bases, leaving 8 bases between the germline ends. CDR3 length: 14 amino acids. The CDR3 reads CASSLPGAYNEQFF. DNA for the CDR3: TGTGCCAGCAGCTTACCCGGAGCCTACAATGAGCAGTTCTTC.

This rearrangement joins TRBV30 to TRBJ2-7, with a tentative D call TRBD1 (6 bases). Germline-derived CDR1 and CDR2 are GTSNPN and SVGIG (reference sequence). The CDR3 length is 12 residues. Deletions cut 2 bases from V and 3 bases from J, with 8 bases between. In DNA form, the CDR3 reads TGTGCCTGGAGTCAGGGGATCTACGAGCAGTACTTC. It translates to CAWSQGIYEQYF.

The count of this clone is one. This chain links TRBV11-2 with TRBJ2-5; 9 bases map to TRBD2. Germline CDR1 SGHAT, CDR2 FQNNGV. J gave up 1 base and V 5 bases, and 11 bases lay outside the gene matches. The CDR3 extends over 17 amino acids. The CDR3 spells CASSQKTGTSLQETQYF. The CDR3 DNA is TGTGCCAGCAGCCAGAAGACCGGGACTAGCCTCCAAGAGACCCAGTACTTC.

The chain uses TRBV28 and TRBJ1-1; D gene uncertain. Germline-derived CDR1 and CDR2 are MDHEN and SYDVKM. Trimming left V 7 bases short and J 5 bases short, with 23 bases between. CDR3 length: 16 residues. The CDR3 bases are TGTGCCAGCACCAAACCGGTGGGGATGGGAGCGACTGAAGCTTTCTTT. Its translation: CASTKPVGMGATEAFF. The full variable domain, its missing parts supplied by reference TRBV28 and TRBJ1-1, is DVKVTQSSRYLVKRTGEKVFLECVQDMDHENMFWYRQDPGLGLRLIYFSYDVKMKEKGDIPEGYSVSREKKERFSLILESASTNQTSMYLCASTKPVGMGATEAFFGQGTRLTVV.

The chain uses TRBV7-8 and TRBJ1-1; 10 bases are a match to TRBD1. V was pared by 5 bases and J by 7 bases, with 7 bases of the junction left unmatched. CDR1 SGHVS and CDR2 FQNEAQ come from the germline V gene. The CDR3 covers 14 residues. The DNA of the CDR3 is TGTGCCAGCAGCGGGGGGACAGGGGCACTTGAAGCTTTCTTT. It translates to CASSGGTGALEAFF. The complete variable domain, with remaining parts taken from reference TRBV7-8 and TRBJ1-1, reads GAGVSQSPRYKVAKRGQDVALRCDPISGHVSLFWYQQALGQGPEFLTYFQNEAQLDKSGLPSDRFFAERPEGSVSTLKIQRTQQEDSAVYLCASSGGTGALEAFFGQGTRLTVV.

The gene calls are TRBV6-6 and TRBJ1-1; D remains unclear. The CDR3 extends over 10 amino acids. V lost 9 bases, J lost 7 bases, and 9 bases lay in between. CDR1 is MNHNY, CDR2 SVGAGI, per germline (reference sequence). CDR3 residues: CASFSGEAFF. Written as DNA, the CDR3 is TGTGCCAGTTTTTCGGGTGAAGCTTTCTTT.

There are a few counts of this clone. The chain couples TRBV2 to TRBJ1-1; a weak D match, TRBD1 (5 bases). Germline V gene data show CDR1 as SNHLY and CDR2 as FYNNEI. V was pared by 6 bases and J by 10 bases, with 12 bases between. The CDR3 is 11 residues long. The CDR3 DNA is TGTGCCAGCAGCCTAAGTAGGGGAGCTTTCTTT. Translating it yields CASSLSRGAFF.

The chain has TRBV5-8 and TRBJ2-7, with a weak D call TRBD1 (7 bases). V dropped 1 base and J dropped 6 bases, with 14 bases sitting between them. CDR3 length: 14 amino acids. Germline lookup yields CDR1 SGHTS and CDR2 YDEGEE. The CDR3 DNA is TGTGCCAGCAGCTTGCCAGGGGGGCCTTCCGAGCAGTACTTC. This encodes CASSLPGGPSEQYF.